This T cell receptor (beta chain) came from a study of shared clonotypes between healthy human individuals. TCRdb's table, derived via immunoSEQ multiplex PCR, lists solely in-frame clones and lacks some. The sample has 2 million to 2.5 million clones; approximately 90% are singletons. As for this clone: Its specificity is not known.

Germline V gene lookup returns CDR1 SGHVS and CDR2 FNYEAQ. The CDR3 is made up of 14 amino acids. Trimming stripped 1 base from V and 5 bases from J, with 9 bases between. Broader study findings: The naive CD4 repertoires of a few donors were compared, and approximately 4.5% of clonotypes were shared.

Sequencing input: naive CD4+ T cells from PBMCs. The subset is: CD45RA+ positively selected. V is TRBV7-6 and J is TRBJ1-5, with D unclear. This clonotype was obtained from a young man in good health. Some clones in this sample may be carry-over from other donors' samples. CDR3 loop: CASSLGIGDQPQHF. As DNA, the CDR3 is TGTGCCAGCAGCTTAGGTATTGGGGATCAGCCCCAGCATTTT.